A single sample is the source of the 11 T cell receptor beta chains below, sequenced in a study of CD8 T cells in ankylosing spondylitis. TCRdb called the 5' RACE reads again in MiXCR, with one record for every CDR3 protein. The sample consists of about 340,000 distinct CDR3 sequences, approximately 15% of them appearing once. Sequenced input: blood, either unsorted or a sorted T cell fraction (not recorded which). Receptors were obtained from a male donor with ankylosing spondylitis or in good health (not recorded which).

This clonotype came up many times. V and J are TRBV12-3 or TRBV12-4 and TRBJ2-2, with no clear D. The CDR3 totals 13 residues. The germline V and J ends were trimmed by 3 bases and 3 bases, with 5 bases remaining between them. The CDR3 loop reads CASSLRYTGELFF. In DNA, the CDR3 is TGTGCCAGCAGTTTGCGGTACACCGGGGAGCTGTTTTTT.

This clonotype came up a few times. The CDR3 protein is CASSLEHEGNTIYF. CDR3 nucleotides: TGCGCCAGCAGCTTGGAACACGAAGGAAACACCATATATTTT. V usage is TRBV5-1 and J usage is TRBJ1-3; no clear D. The length of the CDR3 is 14 residues. Trimming left V 0 bases short and J 4 bases short, with 8 bases between. The germline V gene encodes CDR1 SGHRS and CDR2 YFSETQ.

The V gene is TRBV6-1, the J gene TRBJ2-3; D gene ambiguous. V was shortened by 0 bases and J by 6 bases, with 10 bases between the two germline ends. Germline values: CDR1 MNHNS, CDR2 SASEGT. This CDR3 comprises 14 residues. CDR3 coding DNA: TGTGCCAGCAGTGAAGCCAGGCGGACGGATACGCAGTATTTT. Translation gives CASSEARRTDTQYF.

This clonotype showed up just a few times. The rearrangement uses TRBV4-1 and TRBJ2-3; D remains unclear. Germline assignment: CDR1 MGHRA and CDR2 YSYEKL. The ends were cut back, 4 bases at V and 1 base at J, with 9 bases in the middle. The CDR3 runs 14 residues. In nucleotides, the CDR3 is TGCGCCAGCAGCCGTCCTGAGGGCACAGATACGCAGTATTTT. Protein sequence: CASSRPEGTDTQYF.

This clonotype was found a few times. The rearrangement uses TRBV5-1 and TRBJ2-7, with a tentative D call TRBD2 (5 bases). The V and J ends lost 4 bases and 5 bases respectively, with 16 bases between them. CDR3 length: 14 residues. CDR1 and CDR2 from the germline V gene are SGHRS and YFSETQ. The CDR3 DNA reads as TGCGCCAGCAGCCTTCCGGGGAGTAGCCACGAGCAGTACTTC. Its translation is CASSLPGSSHEQYF. The whole variable domain, filled in from reference TRBV5-1 and TRBJ2-7, reads KAGVTQTPRYLIKTRGQQVTLSCSPISGHRSVSWYQQTPGQGLQFLFEYFSETQRNKGNFPGRFSGRQFSNSRSEMNVSTLELGDSALYLCASSLPGSSHEQYFGPGTRLTVT.

This clonotype was counted at least ten times. The chain is built from TRBV24-1 and TRBJ2-1; D perhaps matches TRBD1 (6 bases). With 4 bases removed from V and 10 bases from J, the gap between germline ends came to 16 bases. Germline V gene sequence: CDR1 KGHDR, CDR2 SFDVKD. The CDR3 sequence is 14 residues long. The CDR3 here is CATSESAAGTEQFF. CDR3 DNA: TGTGCCACCAGTGAATCCGCCGCCGGGACAGAGCAGTTCTTC.

This clonotype showed up just a few times. This CDR3 is CSANPGQTNEQYF. The DNA of the CDR3 is TGCAGCGCAAACCCGGGACAAACGAACGAGCAGTACTTC. The chain has TRBV29-1 and TRBJ2-7; a possible D gene is TRBD1 (6 bases). This CDR3 is built from 13 residues. Trimming stripped 7 bases from V and 5 bases from J, with 18 bases between. Germline loops: CDR1 SQVTM, CDR2 ANQGSEA.

The chain links TRBV20-1 to TRBJ2-7, with D uncertain. The CDR3 sequence is 14 residues long. V was cut by 0 bases and J by 4 bases, with 13 bases left in between. Germline V gene data show CDR1 as DFQATT and CDR2 as SNEGSKA (reference sequence). CDR3 loop: CSAREGSVTYEQYF. The DNA of the CDR3 is TGCAGTGCTAGAGAGGGTTCGGTTACATACGAGCAGTACTTC.

The sample holds a few counts of this clonotype. The rearrangement uses TRBV20-1 and TRBJ1-1, with 8 bases that match TRBD1. Trimming cost V 6 bases and J 5 bases; bases outside gene matches: 2. This CDR3 is 11 amino acids long. Germline-derived CDR1 and CDR2 are DFQATT and SNEGSKA (reference sequence). CDR3 in DNA: TGCAGTGCCCACAGGGGGACTGAAGCTTTCTTT. Amino acids: CSAHRGTEAFF.

This clonotype was seen a handful of times. The chain links TRBV2 to TRBJ2-7, with 7 bases identical to TRBD1. The CDR3 length is 14 residues. The V gene's germline CDR1 is SNHLY and CDR2 FYNNEI. J gave up 4 bases and V 6 bases, and 9 bases lay outside the gene matches. This CDR3 reads CASSPGTAKYEQYF. The CDR3 region has the DNA TGTGCCAGCAGCCCCGGGACAGCCAAATACGAGCAGTACTTC.

As DNA, the CDR3 is TGTGCCAGCAGCTTAGAAGGCGGGAGGCTCCCCTACGAGCAGTACTTC. Its protein is CASSLEGGRLPYEQYF. This sequence joins TRBV7-2 and TRBJ2-7, with 8 bases identical to TRBD2. CDR1 is SGHTA and CDR2 is FQGNSA in the germline V gene. Trimming removed 1 base from V and 2 bases from J; junction bases left unmatched: 7. This CDR3 contains 16 residues.